Included here is one TCR beta chain sequence, with context. The record originates from a study of blood T cell repertoires in COVID-19. In the study's own analysis: The authors estimated nucleated cell counts from reference gene primer amplification. Assay: immunoSEQ multiplex PCR; the TCRdb copy retains only in-frame clones and omits some. That table is the source of V, J and clone size, and D and trimming were worked out from the DNA. Of approximately 200,000 clones detected, 82% appear once; the ten largest clones hold 10% to 15%. The V gene's germline CDR1 is KGHSH and CDR2 LQKENI. After removal of 6 bases from V and 11 bases from J, the junction contained 11 bases not matched to a gene. CDR3 size: 13 residues.

This sequence originates from a man aged 35 to 55 who had recovered from COVID-19. The chain has TRBV18 and TRBJ1-1, with TRBD1 matching over 8 bases. The sample consisted of PBMCs or T cells enriched from blood (not recorded which). The CDR3 DNA reads as TGTGCCAGCTCTTGGACAGGGCAGGGGGAGGCTTTCTTT. This gives the protein CASSWTGQGEAFF.